The T cell receptor beta chain described here comes from a study of post-analysis software for immune sequencing data. Study outcomes and limitations: F measure grouped same-batch samples tightly together. A few TRBV segments (TRBV5-6, TRBV5-1 and TRBV20-1 among them) occurred more frequently in patients than in controls. Controls' normalized Chao1 diversity significantly exceeded that of multiple sclerosis patients.

The CDR3 has 13 residues. V trimming: 6 bases; J trimming: 13 bases; junction bases outside the gene matches: 14. Germline V gives CDR1 SQVTM, CDR2 ANQGSEA. Incorporated into the TCR beta cDNA libraries were unique molecular identifiers, which served to reduce PCR and sequencing biases. TCRdb itself ran the PCR reads through MiXCR, one entry per CDR3 protein. The table lists about 430,000 distinct CDR3 sequences, roughly 40% of them singletons. To note about this clonotype: Its antigen is undetermined.

Sequencing was done on a sample of blood. The V and J genes are TRBV29-1 and TRBJ2-1; 8 bases match TRBD2. The TCR was taken from a girl between 2 and 10 years old with multiple sclerosis. The CDR3 region is CSVRTSGGETQFF. The CDR3 DNA follows: TGCAGCGTCCGTACTAGCGGAGGGGAGACCCAGTTCTTC.